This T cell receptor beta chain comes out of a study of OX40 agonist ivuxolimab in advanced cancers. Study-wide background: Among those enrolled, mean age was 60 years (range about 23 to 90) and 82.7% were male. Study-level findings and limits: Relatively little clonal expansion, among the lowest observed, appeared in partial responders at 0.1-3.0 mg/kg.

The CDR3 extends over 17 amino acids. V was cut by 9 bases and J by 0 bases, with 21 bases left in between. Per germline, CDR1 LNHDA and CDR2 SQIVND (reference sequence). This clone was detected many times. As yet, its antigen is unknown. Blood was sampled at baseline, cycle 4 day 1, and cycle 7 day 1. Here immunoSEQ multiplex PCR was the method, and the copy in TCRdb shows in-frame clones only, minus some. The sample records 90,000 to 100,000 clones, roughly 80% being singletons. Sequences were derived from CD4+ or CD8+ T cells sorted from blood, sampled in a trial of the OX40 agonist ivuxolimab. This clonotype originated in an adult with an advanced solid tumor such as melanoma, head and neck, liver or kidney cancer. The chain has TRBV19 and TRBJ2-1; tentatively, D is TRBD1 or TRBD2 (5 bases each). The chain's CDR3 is CASRHNRGPGSYNEQFF. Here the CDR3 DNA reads TGTGCCAGCCGCCATAATCGGGGCCCGGGCTCCTACAATGAGCAGTTCTTC.